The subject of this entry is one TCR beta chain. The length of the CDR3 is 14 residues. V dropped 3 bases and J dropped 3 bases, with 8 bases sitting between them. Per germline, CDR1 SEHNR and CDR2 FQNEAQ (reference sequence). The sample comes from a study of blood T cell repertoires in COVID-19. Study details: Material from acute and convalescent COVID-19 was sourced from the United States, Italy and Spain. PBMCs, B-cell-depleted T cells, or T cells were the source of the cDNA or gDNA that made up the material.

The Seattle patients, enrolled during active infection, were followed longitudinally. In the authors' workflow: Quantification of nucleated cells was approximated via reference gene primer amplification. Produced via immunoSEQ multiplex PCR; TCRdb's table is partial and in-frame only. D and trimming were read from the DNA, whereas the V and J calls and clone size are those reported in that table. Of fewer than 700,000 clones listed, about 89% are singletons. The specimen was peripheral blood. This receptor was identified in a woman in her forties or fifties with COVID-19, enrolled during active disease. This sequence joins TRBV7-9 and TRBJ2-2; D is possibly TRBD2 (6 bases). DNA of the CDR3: TGTGCCAGCAGCTTGGAGGGATACACCGGGGAGCTGTTTTTT. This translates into CASSLEGYTGELFF. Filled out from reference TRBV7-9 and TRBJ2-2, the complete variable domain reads DTGVSQNPRHKITKRGQNVTFRCDPISEHNRLYWYRQTLGQGPEFLTYFQNEAQLEKSRLLSDRFSAERPKGSFSTLEIQRTEQGDSAMYLCASSLEGYTGELFFGEGSRLTVL.